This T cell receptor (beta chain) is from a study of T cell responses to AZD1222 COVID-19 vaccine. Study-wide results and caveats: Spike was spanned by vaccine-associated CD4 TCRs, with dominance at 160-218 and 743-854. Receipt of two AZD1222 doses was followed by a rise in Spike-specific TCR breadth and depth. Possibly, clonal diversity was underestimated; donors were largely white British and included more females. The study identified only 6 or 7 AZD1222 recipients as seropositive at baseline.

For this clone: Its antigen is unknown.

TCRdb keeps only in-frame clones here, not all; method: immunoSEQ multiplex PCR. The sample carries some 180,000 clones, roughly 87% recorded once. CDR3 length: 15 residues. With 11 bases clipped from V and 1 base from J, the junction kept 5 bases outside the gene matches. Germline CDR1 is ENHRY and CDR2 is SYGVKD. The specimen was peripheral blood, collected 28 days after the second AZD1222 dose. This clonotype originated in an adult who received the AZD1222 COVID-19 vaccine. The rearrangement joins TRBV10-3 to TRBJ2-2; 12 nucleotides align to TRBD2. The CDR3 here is CAVETSGGNTGELFF. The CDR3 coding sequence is TGTGCCGTCGAGACTAGCGGGGGGAACACCGGGGAGCTGTTTTTT.